What follows is one TCR beta chain and its context. Its antigen is unidentified. This record belongs to a study of monozygotic twins with inflammatory bowel disease. Study-level findings and limits: Any single strong signal or clonotype tied to IBD lacked support.

A template switching step added UMIs, each with a 6-nucleotide sample barcode. TCRdb reprocessed the 5' RACE reads, with one entry per CDR3 protein and no DNA. The specimen's table records about 330,000 distinct CDR3 sequences. The CDR3 is 13 amino acids. CDR1 and CDR2 (germline): SGHRS, YFSETQ. The J gene is TRBJ2-1, the V gene TRBV5-1; TCRdb returns TRBD1, unconfirmable since there is no DNA. The origin of this receptor is a human donor with ulcerative colitis or Crohn's disease, or a healthy co-twin of an affected twin (not recorded which). The material sequenced was blood. The CDR3 loop is CASGPTGYGEQFF. Complete variable domain (other parts from reference TRBV5-1 and TRBJ2-1): KAGVTQTPRYLIKTRGQQVTLSCSPISGHRSVSWYQQTPGQGLQFLFEYFSETQRNKGNFPGRFSGRQFSNSRSEMNVSTLELGDSALYLCASGPTGYGEQFFGPGTRLTVL.